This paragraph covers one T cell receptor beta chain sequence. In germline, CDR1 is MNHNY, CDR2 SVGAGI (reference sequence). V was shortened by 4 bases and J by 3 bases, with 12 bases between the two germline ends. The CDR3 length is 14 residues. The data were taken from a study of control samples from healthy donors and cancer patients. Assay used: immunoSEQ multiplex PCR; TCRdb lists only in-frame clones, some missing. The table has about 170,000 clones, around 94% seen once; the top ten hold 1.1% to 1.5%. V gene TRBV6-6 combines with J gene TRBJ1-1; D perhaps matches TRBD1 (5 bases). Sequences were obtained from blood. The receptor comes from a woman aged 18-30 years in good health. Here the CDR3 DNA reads TGTGCCAGCAGTTCCCCCGGGGGGTACACTGAAGCTTTCTTT. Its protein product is CASSSPGGYTEAFF.